This T cell receptor (beta chain) derives from a study of shared clonotypes between healthy human individuals. This clone has more than one count but fewer than ten. Assay used: immunoSEQ multiplex PCR; TCRdb lists only in-frame clones, some missing. The table includes under 750,000 clones, 55% to 75% detected once. Trimming took 2 bases from V and 8 from J, leaving 24 bases between them. This CDR3 contains 18 residues. CDR1 MNHNS and CDR2 SASEGT come from the germline V gene. Sequences were obtained from memory CD4+ T cells sorted from blood. The subset was: CD45RA-negative fraction. The origin of this receptor is a woman in her 30s in good health. This chain connects TRBV6-1 to TRBJ1-4; weak D call: TRBD1 (5 bases). CDR3 loop: CASSEKWVWGDLTEKLFF. DNA of the CDR3: TGTGCCAGCAGTGAAAAATGGGTATGGGGGGATTTAACCGAAAAACTGTTTTTT.